The clone carrying this T cell receptor beta chain was seen a single time. The target antigen is unknown. This table comes from immunoSEQ multiplex PCR, and its TCRdb copy is limited to in-frame clones, with some not included. This table holds about 39,000 clones, nearly 95% found once. The entry originates in a study of graft-versus-host responses after intestinal transplantation. Study information: Recipients were all induced with anti-thymocyte globulin, then given tacrolimus and steroids for around 3 years.

Germline lookup yields CDR1 SEHNR and CDR2 FQNEAQ (reference sequence). V lost 1 base and J lost 1, with 10 bases in between. The CDR3 loop spans 15 amino acids. This chain joins TRBV7-9 and TRBJ1-1; D unresolved. Sequences were derived from unstimulated CD8+ T cells sorted from spleen or lymph node cells, sampled before transplant. This sequence was found in a human donor who was the organ donor for an intestinal transplant. The CDR3 protein is CASSLGPGSNTEAFF. The CDR3 DNA reads as TGTGCCAGCAGCTTAGGTCCGGGTTCGAACACTGAAGCTTTCTTT.